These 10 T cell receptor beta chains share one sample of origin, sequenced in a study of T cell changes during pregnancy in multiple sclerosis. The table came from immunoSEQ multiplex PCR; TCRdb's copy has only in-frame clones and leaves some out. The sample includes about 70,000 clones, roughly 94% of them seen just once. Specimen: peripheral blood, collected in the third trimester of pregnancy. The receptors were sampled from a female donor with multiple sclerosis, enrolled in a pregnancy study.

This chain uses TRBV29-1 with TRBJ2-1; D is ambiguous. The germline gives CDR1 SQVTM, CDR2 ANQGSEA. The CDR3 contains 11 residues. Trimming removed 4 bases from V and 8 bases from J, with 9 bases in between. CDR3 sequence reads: CSVARLDEQFF. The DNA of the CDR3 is TGCAGCGTTGCCAGGTTAGATGAGCAGTTCTTC.

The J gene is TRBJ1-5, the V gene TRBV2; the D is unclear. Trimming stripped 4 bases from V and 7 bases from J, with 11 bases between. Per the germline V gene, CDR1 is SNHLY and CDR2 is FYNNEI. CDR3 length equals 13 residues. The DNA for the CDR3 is TGTGCCAGCAGTGTCCTGGGGAGCCAGCCCCAGCATTTT. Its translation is CASSVLGSQPQHF.

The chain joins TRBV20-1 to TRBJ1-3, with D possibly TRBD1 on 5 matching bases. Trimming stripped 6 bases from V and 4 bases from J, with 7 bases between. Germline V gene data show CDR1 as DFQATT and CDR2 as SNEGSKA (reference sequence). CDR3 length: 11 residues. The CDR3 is CSANRGNTIYF. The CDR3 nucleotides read TGCAGTGCGAACAGGGGAAACACCATATATTTT.

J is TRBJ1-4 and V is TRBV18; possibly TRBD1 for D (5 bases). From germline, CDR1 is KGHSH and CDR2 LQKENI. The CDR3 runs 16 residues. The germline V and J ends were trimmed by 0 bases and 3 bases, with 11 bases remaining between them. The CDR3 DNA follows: TGTGCCAGCTCACCACCGTCCAGGGTGGCTAATGAAAAACTGTTTTTT. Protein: CASSPPSRVANEKLFF.

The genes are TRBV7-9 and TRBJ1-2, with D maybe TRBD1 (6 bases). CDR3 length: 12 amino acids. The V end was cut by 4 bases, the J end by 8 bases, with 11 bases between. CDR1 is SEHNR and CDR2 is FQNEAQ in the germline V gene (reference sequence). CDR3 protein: CASSSGQRGYTF. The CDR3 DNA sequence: TGTGCCAGCAGCTCGGGACAACGCGGCTACACCTTC. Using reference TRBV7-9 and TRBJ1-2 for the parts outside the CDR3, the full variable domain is DTGVSQNPRHKITKRGQNVTFRCDPISEHNRLYWYRQTLGQGPEFLTYFQNEAQLEKSRLLSDRFSAERPKGSFSTLEIQRTEQGDSAMYLCASSSGQRGYTFGSGTRLTVV.

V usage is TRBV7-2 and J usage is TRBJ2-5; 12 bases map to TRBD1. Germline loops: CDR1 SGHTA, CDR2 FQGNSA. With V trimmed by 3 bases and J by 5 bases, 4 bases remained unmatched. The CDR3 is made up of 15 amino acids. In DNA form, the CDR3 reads TGTGCCAGCAGCTTGGGGACAGGGGGCCGGGAGACCCAGTACTTC. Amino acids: CASSLGTGGRETQYF. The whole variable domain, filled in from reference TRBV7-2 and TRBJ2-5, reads GAGVSQSPSNKVTEKGKDVELRCDPISGHTALYWYRQSLGQGLEFLIYFQGNSAPDKSGLPSDRFSAERTGGSVSTLTIQRTQQEDSAVYLCASSLGTGGRETQYFGPGTRLLVL.

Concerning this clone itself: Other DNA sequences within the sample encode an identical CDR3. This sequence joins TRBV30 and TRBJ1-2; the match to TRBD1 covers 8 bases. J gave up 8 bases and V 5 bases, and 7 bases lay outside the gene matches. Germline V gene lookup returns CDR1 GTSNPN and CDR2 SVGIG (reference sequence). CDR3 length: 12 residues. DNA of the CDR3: TGTGCCTGGGGACAGGGTTGGGGGGGCTACACCTTC. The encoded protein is CAWGQGWGGYTF.

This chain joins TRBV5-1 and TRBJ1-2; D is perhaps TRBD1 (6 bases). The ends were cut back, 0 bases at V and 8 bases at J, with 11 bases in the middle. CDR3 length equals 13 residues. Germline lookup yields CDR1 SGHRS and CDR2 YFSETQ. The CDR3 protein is CASSLGQGQGYTF. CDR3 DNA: TGCGCCAGCAGCTTGGGGCAGGGGCAGGGCTACACCTTC.

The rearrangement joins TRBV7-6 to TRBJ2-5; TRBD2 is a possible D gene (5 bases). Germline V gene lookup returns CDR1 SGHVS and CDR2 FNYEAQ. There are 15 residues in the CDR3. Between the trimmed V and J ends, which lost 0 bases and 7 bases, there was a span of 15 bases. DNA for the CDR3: TGTGCCAGCAGCTTAGCGGGCGGGCTCCGAGGGACCCAGTACTTC. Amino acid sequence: CASSLAGGLRGTQYF.

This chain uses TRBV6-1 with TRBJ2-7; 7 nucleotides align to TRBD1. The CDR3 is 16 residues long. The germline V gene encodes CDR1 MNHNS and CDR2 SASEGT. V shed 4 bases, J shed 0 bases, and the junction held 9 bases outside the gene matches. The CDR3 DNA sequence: TGTGCCAGCAGTGCGACCGGGACAGTGAGCTCCTACGAGCAGTACTTC. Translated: CASSATGTVSSYEQYF.